Presented here are 27 T cell receptor beta chains from one specimen sequenced in a study of blood T cell repertoires in COVID-19. TCRdb keeps only in-frame clones here, not all; method: immunoSEQ multiplex PCR. The sample contains approximately 120,000 clones, less than 85% of which appear only once. The sample was peripheral blood. The receptor set was obtained from a human donor in a cohort sampled during active or convalescent COVID-19.

The chain is built from TRBV7-2 and TRBJ2-1; 14 nucleotides line up with TRBD2. Trimming removed 5 bases from V and 4 bases from J; junction bases left unmatched: 13. Germline lookup yields CDR1 SGHTA and CDR2 FQGNSA. The CDR3 has 19 amino acids. The CDR3, as DNA: TGTGCCAGCAGCCCGCGGTCCGGGACTAGCGGGGGACAATACAATGAGCAGTTCTTC. Encoded protein: CASSPRSGTSGGQYNEQFF.

The chain combines TRBV3-1 (or the pseudogene TRBV3-2) with TRBJ2-2; D remains unclear. The CDR3 has 16 residues. CDR1 LGHDT and CDR2 YNNKEL come from the germline V gene (reference sequence). With 4 bases removed from V and 2 bases from J, the gap between germline ends came to 14 bases. DNA of the CDR3: TGTGCCAGCAGCCCCTTTTGGCCTAGTAACACCGGGGAGCTGTTTTTT. This translates into CASSPFWPSNTGELFF.

The chain uses TRBV10-2 and TRBJ1-1; D is possibly TRBD1 (5 bases). Trimming cost V 1 base and J 8 bases, with 14 bases left between them. Germline loops: CDR1 WSHSY, CDR2 SAAADI. The CDR3 contains 14 residues. The DNA for the CDR3 is TGCGCCAGCAGTGAGTGGGGGGGAGGGAAGGAAGCTTTCTTT. It yields the protein CASSEWGGGKEAFF.

For the CDR3, the DNA is TGTGCCAGCAGCGTCCCCCCACTTACACCTACGGGCGAGCAGTACTTC. Its protein product is CASSVPPLTPTGEQYF. The gene calls are TRBV9 and TRBJ2-7; D gene ambiguous. Germline V gene sequence: CDR1 SGDLS, CDR2 YYNGEE. The V gene lost 2 bases and the J gene lost 6 bases, with 21 bases spanning the gap. This CDR3 is 16 amino acids long.

This chain connects TRBV16 to TRBJ1-4; possibly TRBD1 for D (5 bases). Germline V gene lookup returns CDR1 KGHSY and CDR2 FQNENV. Between the trimmed V and J ends, which lost 1 base and 4 bases, there was a span of 10 bases. This CDR3 is 15 amino acids long. CDR3 sequence reads: CASSQYRWDNEKLFF. CDR3 nucleotide sequence: TGTGCCAGCAGCCAATACAGGTGGGATAATGAAAAACTGTTTTTT.

This chain connects TRBV2 to TRBJ2-1; D perhaps matches TRBD2 (5 bases). Germline lookup yields CDR1 SNHLY and CDR2 FYNNEI. The CDR3 runs to 14 residues. Trimming removed 6 bases from V and 4 bases from J, with 13 bases in between. The CDR3 reads CASRALARYNEQFF. CDR3 DNA sequence: TGTGCCAGCAGAGCGCTAGCTCGGTACAATGAGCAGTTCTTC.

The chain has TRBV6-2 or TRBV6-3 and TRBJ2-7; a weak D match, TRBD2 (6 bases). CDR3 length: 16 residues. Trimming left V 2 bases short and J 6 bases short, with 20 bases between. The germline CDR1 and CDR2 sequences are MNHEY and SVGEGT. The CDR3 sequence: CASSYLRPPRGLEQYF. The CDR3 DNA is TGTGCCAGCAGTTACCTCCGCCCCCCGCGGGGTCTCGAGCAGTACTTC.

This clone was counted only a few times. The gene calls are TRBV11-2 and TRBJ2-3, with 9 bases fitting TRBD1. V dropped 6 bases and J dropped 4; count of bases not matched to a gene: 8. CDR3 length equals 15 residues. CDR1 and CDR2 (germline): SGHAT, FQNNGV. CDR3 bases: TGTGCCAGCAGGGAGGGACAGGGACGGGCAGATACGCAGTATTTT. Encoded protein: CASREGQGRADTQYF.

The chain is built from TRBV3-1 (or the pseudogene TRBV3-2) and TRBJ1-3; D unresolved. Germline V gene lookup returns CDR1 LGHDT and CDR2 YNNKEL (reference sequence). The CDR3 runs to 18 residues. Trimming took off 4 bases at V and 6 bases at J, with 25 bases between the two ends. The DNA of the CDR3 is TGTGCCAGCAGCCGCAGGCTTCAATTAGGACTCCTACTAAACACCATATATTTT. It encodes CASSRRLQLGLLLNTIYF.

The chain has TRBV19 and TRBJ1-2; 7 bases agree with TRBD1. CDR1 is LNHDA, CDR2 SQIVND, per germline (reference sequence). The V segment lost 5 bases and the J segment 4 bases; nucleotides outside the gene matches: 10. The CDR3 has 15 amino acids. The CDR3 DNA follows: TGTGCCAGTAGTCACCCGGACAGGAAAGGCTATGGCTACACCTTC. Translated: CASSHPDRKGYGYTF.

In its sample, this clone was seen a few times. The V call is TRBV14, the J call TRBJ1-2; 7 bases match TRBD1. The length of the CDR3 is 12 residues. Germline V gives CDR1 SGHDN, CDR2 FVKESK. V was clipped by 5 bases and J by 7 bases; unmatched bases: 4. For the CDR3, the DNA is TGTGCCAGCAGCACCTACAGGGGTGGCTACACCTTC. It is translated as CASSTYRGGYTF. The variable domain in full, with the rest retrieved from reference TRBV14 and TRBJ1-2, is EAGVTQFPSHSVIEKGQTVTLRCDPISGHDNLYWYRRVMGKEIKFLLHFVKESKQDESGMPNNRFLAERTGGTYSTLKVQPAELEDSGVYFCASSTYRGGYTFGSGTRLTVV.

V gene TRBV4-1 combines with J gene TRBJ1-5; the D is unclear. CDR1 MGHRA and CDR2 YSYEKL come from the germline V gene. V lost 0 bases to trimming and J lost 1 base, with 16 bases between them. This CDR3 region has 18 residues. The CDR3 is CASSQDRRHVVSNQPQHF. The CDR3 DNA reads as TGCGCCAGCAGCCAAGATCGCCGACACGTCGTAAGCAATCAGCCCCAGCATTTT.

With regard to this clone: Other nucleotide sequences in the sample specify the same CDR3. This sequence joins TRBV19 and TRBJ2-3, with 7 bases matching TRBD1. J gave up 0 bases and V 6 bases, and 3 bases lay outside the gene matches. Germline V CDR1 and CDR2: LNHDA, SQIVND (reference sequence). This CDR3 contains 14 residues. CDR3 protein: CASRGQSSTDTQYF. The CDR3 DNA reads as TGTGCCAGTAGGGGACAGAGCAGCACAGATACGCAGTATTTT.

V and J are TRBV28 and TRBJ1-5; D remains unclear. The V end was cut by 6 bases, the J end by 3 bases, with 12 bases between. This CDR3 region has 14 residues. The germline V gene has CDR1 MDHEN and CDR2 SYDVKM. The CDR3 reads CASRSYRDNQPQHF. CDR3 DNA: TGTGCCAGCAGGTCTTACAGAGACAATCAGCCCCAGCATTTT.

This clone was counted a few times. The chain couples TRBV19 to TRBJ2-2, with D possibly being TRBD1 (5 bases). CDR3 length: 14 residues. V dropped 6 bases and J dropped 4 bases, with 12 bases sitting between them. The V gene's germline CDR1 is LNHDA and CDR2 SQIVND (reference sequence). This chain's CDR3 is CASRLKTATGELFF. The CDR3 DNA reads TGTGCCAGTAGACTTAAGACAGCCACCGGGGAGCTGTTTTTT.

The chain recombines TRBV18 with TRBJ2-7; D is possibly TRBD1 (6 bases). The CDR3 has 13 residues. From germline, CDR1 is KGHSH and CDR2 LQKENI. Trimming took off 6 bases at V and 5 bases at J, with 14 bases between the two ends. CDR3 nucleotides: TGTGCCAGCTCGGGGTGGACAGTGGACGAGCAGTACTTC. Translating it yields CASSGWTVDEQYF.

The chain carries TRBV7-2 and TRBJ2-2; TRBD1 matches 7 bases. This CDR3 spans 16 amino acids. V shed 0 bases, J shed 2 bases, and the junction held 3 bases outside the gene matches. CDR1 and CDR2 from the germline V gene are SGHTA and FQGNSA. The DNA for the CDR3 is TGTGCCAGCAGCTTAGCGGGACAGACAAACACCGGGGAGCTGTTTTTT. This codes for CASSLAGQTNTGELFF.

The chain combines TRBV10-3 with TRBJ1-1; 7 positions match TRBD1. J gave up 6 bases and V 2 bases, and 9 bases lay outside the gene matches. Germline V gives CDR1 ENHRY, CDR2 SYGVKD. The CDR3 length is 15 residues. CDR3 region: CAISEGQAVTSEAFF. The CDR3 DNA reads as TGTGCCATCAGTGAGGGACAGGCCGTGACGTCTGAAGCTTTCTTT.

The chain is built from TRBV27 and TRBJ1-2, with D hard to call. The ends were cut back, 4 bases at V and 4 bases at J, with 13 bases in the middle. Per germline, CDR1 MNHEY and CDR2 SMNVEV (reference sequence). The CDR3 covers 14 residues. CDR3 residues: CASSSAGFSYGYTF. The CDR3 coding sequence is TGTGCCAGCAGTTCCGCAGGTTTCAGCTATGGCTACACCTTC.

This clone was seen once. The CDR3 protein is CAISELGAGGNEQFF. The CDR3 DNA sequence: TGTGCCATCAGTGAGTTGGGAGCCGGAGGCAATGAGCAGTTCTTC. This rearrangement joins TRBV10-3 to TRBJ2-1; D is possibly TRBD2 (5 bases). V was cut by 1 base and J by 6 bases, with 13 bases left in between. The CDR3 runs 15 residues. In germline, CDR1 is ENHRY, CDR2 SYGVKD.

This chain joins TRBV7-6 and TRBJ2-7; D is possibly TRBD1 (5 bases). The CDR3 covers 14 residues. Germline V gene lookup returns CDR1 SGHVS and CDR2 FNYEAQ. V lost 5 bases, J lost 7 bases, and 18 bases lay in between. DNA for the CDR3: TGTGCCAGCAGCCTCCTTCCCTCCCAGGGTGAGCAGTACTTC. Protein product: CASSLLPSQGEQYF.

The sample holds many counts of this clone. The CDR3 region is CASSYFAGVVNEQFF. CDR3 DNA: TGTGCCAGCAGTTACTTTGCGGGAGTTGTCAATGAGCAGTTCTTC. The genes are TRBV6-5 and TRBJ2-1; 7 bases match TRBD2. The CDR3 sequence is 15 residues long. CDR1 and CDR2 (germline): MNHEY, SVGAGI. The junction had 6 bases not matched to a gene; V was cut back by 1 base and J by 6 bases.

The gene calls are TRBV19 and TRBJ2-1; 7 bases align to TRBD2. V shed 1 base, J shed 4 bases, and the junction held 7 bases outside the gene matches. CDR1 is LNHDA and CDR2 is SQIVND in the germline V gene (reference sequence). The CDR3 is 16 residues long. This CDR3 reads CASSIGGGGRYNEQFF. The CDR3 bases are TGTGCCAGTAGTATAGGAGGCGGGGGTCGATACAATGAGCAGTTCTTC.

The chain links TRBV5-4 to TRBJ2-1, with 9 positions matching TRBD2. Germline loops: CDR1 SGHNT, CDR2 YYREEE (reference sequence). The trim removed 0 bases at V and 7 bases at J, leaving 8 bases unmatched. This CDR3 comprises 16 residues. CDR3 protein: CASSLGGGRAGNEQFF. The CDR3 nucleotides are TGTGCCAGCAGCTTGGGGGGCGGGAGGGCCGGAAATGAGCAGTTCTTC. The variable domain in full, with the rest retrieved from reference TRBV5-4 and TRBJ2-1, is ETGVTQSPTHLIKTRGQQVTLRCSSQSGHNTVSWYQQALGQGPQFIFQYYREEENGRGNFPPRFSGLQFPNYSSELNVNALELDDSALYLCASSLGGGRAGNEQFFGPGTRLTVL.

This chain joins TRBV28 and TRBJ2-6; TRBD1 might be the D (6 bases). V lost 5 bases to trimming and J lost 0 bases, with 8 bases between them. Germline V lookup: CDR1 MDHEN, CDR2 SYDVKM. CDR3 size: 15 residues. In DNA, the CDR3 is TGTGCCAGCAGTCAGGACAGCTCTGGGGCCAACGTCCTGACTTTC. It encodes CASSQDSSGANVLTF.

The chain uses TRBV29-1 and TRBJ2-1, with 9 bases matching TRBD2. J lost 0 bases, V lost 1 base, and 4 bases had no gene match. CDR1 and CDR2 from the germline V gene are SQVTM and ANQGSEA. The CDR3 has 16 residues. Here the CDR3 DNA reads TGCAGCGTTGAAGGGGATAGCGGGAGCTCCTACAATGAGCAGTTCTTC. It codes for CSVEGDSGSSYNEQFF.

The V gene is TRBV7-8, the J gene TRBJ2-1; D is undetermined. Germline values: CDR1 SGHVS, CDR2 FQNEAQ. CDR3 length equals 11 residues. Trimming took off 4 bases at V and 6 bases at J, with 4 bases between the two ends. The CDR3 DNA is TGTGCCAGCAGCTCGTTCAATGAGCAGTTCTTC. This sequence encodes CASSSFNEQFF.